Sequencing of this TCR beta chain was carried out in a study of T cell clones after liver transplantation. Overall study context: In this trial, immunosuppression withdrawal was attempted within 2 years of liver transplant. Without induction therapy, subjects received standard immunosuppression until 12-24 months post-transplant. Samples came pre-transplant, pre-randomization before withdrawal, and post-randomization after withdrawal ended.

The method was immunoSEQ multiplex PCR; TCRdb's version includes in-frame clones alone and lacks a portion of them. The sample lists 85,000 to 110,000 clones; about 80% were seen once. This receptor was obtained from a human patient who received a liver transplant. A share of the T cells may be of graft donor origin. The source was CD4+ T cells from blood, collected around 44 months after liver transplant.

DNA for the CDR3: TGTGCCAGCAGTCCAAGGGTCCCGTCCGACGGAGGGATTGGGTACAATGAGCAGTTCTTC. Its translation is CASSPRVPSDGGIGYNEQFF. The V gene is TRBV28, the J gene TRBJ2-1, with a weak D call TRBD2 (6 bases). V was cut by 5 bases and J by 4 bases, with 30 bases left in between. This CDR3 spans 20 amino acids. Looked up from germline, CDR1 is MDHEN and CDR2 is SYDVKM.